A few counts support the clone carrying this T cell receptor beta chain. The antigen remains undetermined. The data stem from a study of tumor-infiltrating lymphocytes in primary liver carcinoma. Study details: Participating patients were men and women between 30 and 69 years old. Stage T1-T3 N0M0 and a size of about 4 to 11 cm characterized the tumors.

This CDR3 comprises 15 residues. The germline gives CDR1 MNHEY, CDR2 SVGEGT. V shed 7 bases and J shed 4 bases, with 18 bases lying between them. General study findings and limits: The top-250-clone fraction was significantly higher in tumors than in blood (p = 0.039).

The template, 500 ng total RNA, yielded TCR beta cDNA made with a constant-region primer. For TCR beta, libraries were produced by three nested multiplex PCR rounds using slightly modified ARM-PCR. Researchers ran the first two PCR rounds for approximately 9 cycles each with TRBV1-TRBV30 forward primers and a C-beta reverse primer. TCRdb reprocessed the multiplex PCR reads via MiXCR and lists one record per CDR3 protein. The data hold approximately 310,000 distinct CDR3 sequences, with less than 75% observed a single time. Germline DNA was also extracted, and blood RNA derived from unsorted whole blood. Before the operation took place, roughly 4.2 milliliters of peripheral blood were collected.

The origin of this receptor is a man aged 40-55 years with primary liver carcinoma and hepatitis B virus infection. The sample comprised peripheral blood. The chain links TRBV6-2 or TRBV6-3 to TRBJ2-3; D might be TRBD1 (6 bases). The CDR3 protein is CASNDQGIYSDTQYF. Here the CDR3 DNA reads TGTGCCAGCAACGACCAGGGGATTTATTCAGATACGCAGTATTTT.